This TCR beta chain was identified in a study of CXCR3-negative and CXCR3-positive naive CD8 T cells. Broader study findings: Compared with CXCR3-negative naive cells, CXCR3-positive naive cells showed more hydrophobic TRB CDR3s. Both naive subsets had comparably high diversity; memory CD8+ cells much lower.

The CDR3 has 12 residues. Germline values: CDR1 SGHAT, CDR2 FQNNGV. A note on this clonotype: No antigen is known for it.

Preparation of TRB cDNA libraries relied on 5' RACE carrying UMI labels. Each CDR3 protein gets one entry in TCRdb, which reprocessed the 5' RACE reads and gives no DNA. The sample has over 150,000 distinct CDR3 sequences. The rearrangement joins TRBV11-2 to TRBJ2-7; TCRdb's D call of TRBD1 is untestable without DNA. The clonotype comes from a human donor in good health. Some clones in this sample may be carry-over from other donors' samples. The sample taken for sequencing was naive CXCR3+ CD8+ T cells from blood. This sample's subset: CD45RO-CCR7+CD27+CD95- naive CD8+ T cells expressing CXCR3 (TNR3+). This CDR3 reads CASSPGRYEQYF.